This T cell receptor beta chain was observed in a study of CD8 T cells in Susac syndrome (dated by TCRdb to the late 2010s). About the study as a whole: Of the Susac syndrome patients who were sequenced, more than five had clinically active disease and eight or nine were in clinical remission. The study compared CD8+ T cell repertoire clonality among over ten healthy donors, roughly 14 Susac syndrome patients and some 16 multiple sclerosis patients. Repertoire sequencing was used to test whether CD8+ T cell activation and differentiation in Susac syndrome was antigen driven. At blood withdrawal, Susac syndrome patients were either therapy-naive, taking corticosteroids (in some cases with IVIg as well), or taking IVIg alone. Broader findings and caveats from the paper: Clonal expansion was observed in Susac syndrome CD8+ repertoires, with the highest expansion in CD8+ TEMRA cells and greater expansion in clinically active than in remitting patients. The study acknowledged that relatively few individuals were included in the TCR sequencing and HLA analysis. Looking at Susac-specific public clones, the researchers identified fewer than 20 in the total CD8+ repertoire and roughly 5 in the CD8+ TEMRA repertoire.

Comments on this clonotype: Its antigen remains unidentified. The input lacks base qualities; no much larger clone sits a single base away.

RNA was extracted using the RNeasy kit, and roughly 0.5 to 1 microgram was reverse transcribed with random hexamers. TCR beta CDR3 regions were amplified with the immunoSEQ multiplex PCR assay covering 54 Vbeta and 13 Jbeta segments. To correct PCR amplification bias, a synthetic template baseline was used for both primer optimization and computational correction. The study's own analysis went as follows. Reads were annotated to V, D and J genes per IMGT and analyzed with immunoSEQ Analyzer, keeping only productive sequences. Clonality was calculated as one minus the Shannon entropy normalized by log2 of the number of productive unique sequences. Public and private clones were assessed among the 100 most prevalent clones of each patient and control. A clone was defined as Susac-specific if it was absent from the healthy and MS cohorts, from approximately 980 published viral clones and from other ImmuneACCESS disease sequences. TCRdb reran the public reads through fastp at Q25 and MiXCR, keeping productive beta chains. Duplicate CDR3 protein sequences are folded into a single record with the most common DNA and genes. The V and J calls and clone size are TCRdb's, not the authors'. The sample yields 120,000 or so distinct CDR3 sequences; over 85% were counted once. The top ten hold 0.2% to 0.25% of the sample.

High-throughput TCR beta sequencing profiled peripheral blood CD8+ and CD4+ T cells from healthy donors, Susac syndrome patients and multiple sclerosis patients. Susac syndrome patients met recently defined diagnostic criteria for definite or probable disease. CD8+ TEMRA cells were enriched by FACS, while bulk CD8+ and CD4+ T cells were purified by magnetic negative isolation. Blood was drawn into EDTA tubes, processed within 24 hours, and PBMCs were isolated by density gradient centrifugation. PBMCs intended for TCR sequencing were cryopreserved in liquid nitrogen and were subsequently thawed in a 37 degrees C water bath. The sorted or isolated CD4+, CD8+ and CD8+ TEMRA cells reached a purity of at least 90%. There are 17 amino acids in the CDR3, from cysteine to phenylalanine inclusive. Only the CDR3 part of the read is kept: 51 bases, read in frame from the first base. In the germline V gene, CDR1 corresponds to SGHTA and CDR2 to FQGTGA. From V the trimming removes 1 base and from J it removes 6 bases, while the gene matches leave 11 bases of the junction unaccounted for.

The receptor chain draws on TRBV7-3 and TRBJ2-1; 8 central nucleotides agree with TRBD2. This TCR was recovered from a human donor with Susac syndrome. Sequenced input: CD8+ T cells from PBMCs. The base sequence is TGTGCCAGCAGCTTAAACGGCGGGGGGACTAGGACCAATGAGCAGTTCTTC. This translates into CASSLNGGGTRTNEQFF.